This section outlines one TCR beta chain sequence together with its context. The target antigen is unknown. These data are taken from a study of cytomegalovirus exposure and HLA in healthy donors. Study results and limitations: Presence/absence analyses assumed roughly uniform sequencing depth across donors, which may not hold. The listing of roughly 160 TCR beta chains classed them as cytomegalovirus-associated.

Both 60 Vbeta primers and 13 Jbeta primers went into the PCR. Methods used by the authors: Unique TCR beta chains numbered roughly 84 million in a later analysis, with roughly 10 million shared. Produced via immunoSEQ multiplex PCR; TCRdb's table is partial and in-frame only. V and J calls and clone size are those listed in that table; D and trimming were worked out from the DNA. The repertoire holds roughly 130,000 clones, with more than 60% as singletons. Germline CDR1 reads MNHEY; CDR2 reads SMNVEV (reference sequence). The CDR3 totals 13 residues. Losses at the gene ends were 5 bases for V and 14 bases for J; bases not matched to a gene: 12.

The V gene is TRBV27, the J gene TRBJ2-3, with 8 bases matching TRBD1. The receptor was isolated from a woman aged 40 to 49 in good health and CMV-seropositive. Input material: PBMCs. CDR3 sequence reads: CASSLQPGQAPYF. CDR3 DNA sequence: TGTGCCAGCAGTCTACAACCGGGACAGGCACCGTATTTT.